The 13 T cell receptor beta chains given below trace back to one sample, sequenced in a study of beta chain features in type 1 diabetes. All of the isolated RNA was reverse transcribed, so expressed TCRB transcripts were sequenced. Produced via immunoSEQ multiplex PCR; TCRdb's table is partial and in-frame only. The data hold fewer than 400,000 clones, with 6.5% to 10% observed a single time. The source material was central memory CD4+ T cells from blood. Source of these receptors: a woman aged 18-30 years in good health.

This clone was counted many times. CDR3 loop: CASSRDWKNTEAFF. The CDR3 coding sequence is TGTGCCAGCAGTCGGGACTGGAAGAACACTGAAGCTTTCTTT. The chain is built from TRBV9 and TRBJ1-1; the D gene is possibly TRBD1 (5 bases). CDR3 length: 14 residues. Trimming took 5 bases from V and 1 from J, leaving 12 bases between them. The V gene's germline CDR1 is SGDLS and CDR2 YYNGEE.

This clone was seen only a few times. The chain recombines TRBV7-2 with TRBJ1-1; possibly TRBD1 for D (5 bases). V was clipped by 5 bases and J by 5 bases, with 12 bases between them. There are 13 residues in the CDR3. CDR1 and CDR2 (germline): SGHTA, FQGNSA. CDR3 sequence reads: CASSQGRRTEAFF. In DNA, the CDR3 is TGTGCCAGCAGCCAGGGACGCAGGACTGAAGCTTTCTTT.

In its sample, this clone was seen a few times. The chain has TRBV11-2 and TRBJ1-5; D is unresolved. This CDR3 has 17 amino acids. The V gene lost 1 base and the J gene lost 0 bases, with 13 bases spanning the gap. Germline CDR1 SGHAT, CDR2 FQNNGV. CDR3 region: CASSLGSGTDSNQPQHF. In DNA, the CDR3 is TGTGCCAGCAGCTTAGGTTCCGGAACTGATAGCAATCAGCCCCAGCATTTT. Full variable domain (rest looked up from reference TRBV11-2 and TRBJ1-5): EAGVAQSPRYKIIEKRQSVAFWCNPISGHATLYWYQQILGQGPKLLIQFQNNGVVDDSQLPKDRFSAERLKGVDSTLKIQPAKLEDSAVYLCASSLGSGTDSNQPQHFGDGTRLSIL.

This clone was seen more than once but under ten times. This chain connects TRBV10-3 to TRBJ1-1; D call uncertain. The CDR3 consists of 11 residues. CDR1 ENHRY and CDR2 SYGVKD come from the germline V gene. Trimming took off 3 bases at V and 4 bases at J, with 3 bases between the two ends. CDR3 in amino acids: CAISETTEAFF. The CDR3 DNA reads TGTGCCATCAGTGAAACCACTGAAGCTTTCTTT.

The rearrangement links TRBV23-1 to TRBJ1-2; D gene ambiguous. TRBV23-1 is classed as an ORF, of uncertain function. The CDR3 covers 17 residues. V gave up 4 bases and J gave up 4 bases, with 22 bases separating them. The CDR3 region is CASSLNGVMAGLYGYTF. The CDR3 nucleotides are TGCGCCAGCAGTCTCAATGGGGTTATGGCAGGCCTCTATGGCTACACCTTC.

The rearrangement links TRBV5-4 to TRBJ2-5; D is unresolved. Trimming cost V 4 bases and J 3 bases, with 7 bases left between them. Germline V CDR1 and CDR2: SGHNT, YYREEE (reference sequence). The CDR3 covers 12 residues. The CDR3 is CASSHQKETQYF. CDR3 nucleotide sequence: TGTGCCAGCAGCCATCAAAAAGAGACCCAGTACTTC.

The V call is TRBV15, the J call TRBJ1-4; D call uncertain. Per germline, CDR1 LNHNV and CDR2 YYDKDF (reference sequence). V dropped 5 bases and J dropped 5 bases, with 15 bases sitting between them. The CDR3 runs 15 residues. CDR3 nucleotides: TGTGCCACCAGCGGGTTCGGTACGTCGAATGAAAAACTGTTTTTT. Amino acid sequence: CATSGFGTSNEKLFF. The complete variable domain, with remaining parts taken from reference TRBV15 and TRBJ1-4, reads DAMVIQNPRYQVTQFGKPVTLSCSQTLNHNVMYWYQQKSSQAPKLLFHYYDKDFNNEADTPDNFQSRRPNTSFCFLDIRSPGLGDTAMYLCATSGFGTSNEKLFFGSGTQLSVL.

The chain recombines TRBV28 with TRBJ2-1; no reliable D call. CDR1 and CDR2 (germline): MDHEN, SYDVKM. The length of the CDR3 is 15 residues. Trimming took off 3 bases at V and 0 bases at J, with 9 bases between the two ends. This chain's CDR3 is CASSFLLRSYNEQFF. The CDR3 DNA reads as TGTGCCAGCAGTTTTTTACTACGCTCCTACAATGAGCAGTTCTTC.

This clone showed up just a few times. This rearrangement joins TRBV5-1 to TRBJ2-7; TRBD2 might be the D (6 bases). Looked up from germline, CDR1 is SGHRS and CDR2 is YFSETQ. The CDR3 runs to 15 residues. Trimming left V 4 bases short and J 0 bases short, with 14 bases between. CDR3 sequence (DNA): TGCGCCAGCAGCCCCGATGGGAGGAGCTCCTACGAGCAGTACTTC. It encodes CASSPDGRSSYEQYF.

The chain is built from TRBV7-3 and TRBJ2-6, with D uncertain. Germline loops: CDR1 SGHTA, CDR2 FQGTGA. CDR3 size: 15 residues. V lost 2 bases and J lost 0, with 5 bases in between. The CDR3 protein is CASSLDSSGANVLTF. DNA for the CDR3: TGTGCCAGCAGCTTAGATAGCTCTGGGGCCAACGTCCTGACTTTC. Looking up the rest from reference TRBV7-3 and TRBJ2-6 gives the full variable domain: GAGVSQTPSNKVTEKGKYVELRCDPISGHTALYWYRQSLGQGPEFLIYFQGTGAADDSGLPNDRFFAVRPEGSVSTLKIQRTERGDSAVYLCASSLDSSGANVLTFGAGSRLTVL.

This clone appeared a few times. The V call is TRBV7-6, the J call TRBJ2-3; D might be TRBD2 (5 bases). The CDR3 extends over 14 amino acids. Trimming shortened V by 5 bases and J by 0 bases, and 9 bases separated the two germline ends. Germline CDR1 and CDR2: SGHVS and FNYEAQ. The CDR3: CASSPVASTDTQYF. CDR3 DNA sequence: TGTGCCAGCAGCCCGGTAGCGAGCACAGATACGCAGTATTTT.

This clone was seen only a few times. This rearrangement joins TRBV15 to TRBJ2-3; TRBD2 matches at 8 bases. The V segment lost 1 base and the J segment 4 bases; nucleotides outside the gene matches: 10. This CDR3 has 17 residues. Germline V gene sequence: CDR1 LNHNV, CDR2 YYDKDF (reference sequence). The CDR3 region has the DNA TGTGCCACCAGCAGAGTGGCCCCGGGGGGGCTACCAGATACGCAGTATTTT. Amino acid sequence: CATSRVAPGGLPDTQYF. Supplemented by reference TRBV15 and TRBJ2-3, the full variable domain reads DAMVIQNPRYQVTQFGKPVTLSCSQTLNHNVMYWYQQKSSQAPKLLFHYYDKDFNNEADTPDNFQSRRPNTSFCFLDIRSPGLGDTAMYLCATSRVAPGGLPDTQYFGPGTRLTVL.

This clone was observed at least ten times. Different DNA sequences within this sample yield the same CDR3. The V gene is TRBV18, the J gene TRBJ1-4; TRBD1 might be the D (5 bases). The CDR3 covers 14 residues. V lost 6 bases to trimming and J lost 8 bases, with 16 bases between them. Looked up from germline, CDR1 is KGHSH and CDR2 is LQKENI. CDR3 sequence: CASSEGTEGEKLFF. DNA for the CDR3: TGTGCCAGCTCGGAAGGGACGGAGGGGGAAAAACTGTTTTTT. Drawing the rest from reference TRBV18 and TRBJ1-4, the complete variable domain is NAGVMQNPRHLVRRRGQEARLRCSPMKGHSHVYWYRQLPEEGLKFMVYLQKENIIDESGMPKERFSAEFPKEGPSILRIQQVVRGDSAAYFCASSEGTEGEKLFFGSGTQLSVL.